This T cell receptor (beta chain) was recorded in a study of OX40 agonist ivuxolimab in advanced cancers. Measured with immunoSEQ multiplex PCR; TCRdb has only the in-frame clones, and not every one. The sample shows roughly 69,000 clones, more than 80% of them seen only once. The CDR3 runs 19 residues. Trimming cost V 4 bases and J 2 bases; bases outside gene matches: 15. From germline, CDR1 is SQVTM and CDR2 ANQGSEA. The clonotype originates from an adult with an advanced solid tumor such as melanoma, head and neck, liver or kidney cancer. The gene calls are TRBV29-1 and TRBJ2-1; 12 bases align to TRBD2. The sample consisted of CD4+ or CD8+ T cells sorted from blood, taken in a trial of the OX40 agonist ivuxolimab. CDR3 DNA sequence: TGCAGCGTTGGAAGACTAGCGGGAGAATTACCCCCCCCCTACAATGAGCAGTTCTTC. Its translation: CSVGRLAGELPPPYNEQFF.